Listed below are T cell receptor beta chains from one sample, sequenced in a study of blood T cell repertoires in COVID-19. Using immunoSEQ multiplex PCR, the repertoire was profiled, and TCRdb retains in-frame clones only, with some absent. The data hold 250,000 or so clones, with around 83% observed a single time. The sample comprised PBMCs or T cells enriched from blood (not recorded which). These receptors all stem from a woman in her forties or fifties who had been exposed to COVID-19. The conserved cysteine and the conserved F or W are not part of the CDR3 here. D genes are given only for firm matches.

>-|TRBJ2-5|TRBV4-3
ASSQGAWETQY
>-|TRBJ2-7|TRBV5-1
ASSLVSSTGSEQY
>-|TRBJ2-4|TRBV2
ASSEAGTFNIQY
>-|TRBJ1-2|TRBV13
ASSPSTGTTFYGYT
>TRBD1|TRBJ1-5|TRBV19
ASSWTGGIGTNQPQH
>-|TRBJ1-5|TRBV6-5
ASQRGNQPQH
>-|TRBJ1-1|TRBV11-2
ASSLGLPPGAF
>TRBD1|TRBJ1-1|TRBV7-9
ASKREGARAF
>TRBD2|TRBJ2-1|TRBV20-1
SASGEGTSGVRSYNEQF
>-|TRBJ2-1|TRBV10-1
ASSETRYNEQF
>-|TRBJ2-1|TRBV27
ASSFRGFNEQF
>-|TRBJ1-1|TRBV5-1
ASSLRGYNTEAF
>TRBD2|TRBJ2-5|TRBV19
ASSIRLAGGRGETQY
>-|TRBJ1-3|TRBV23-1
ASSQRARSGNTIY
>-|TRBJ2-3|TRBV29-1
SVEKGTDTQY
>TRBD1|TRBJ1-2|TRBV18
ASSPRDRGPANYGYT
>TRBD1|TRBJ1-1|TRBV18
ASSDRGPGTEAF
>-|TRBJ1-6|TRBV5-1
ASRPTATVNNSPLH
>-|TRBJ2-3|TRBV20-1
SPEADTQY
>-|TRBJ1-1|TRBV10-3
AISLAGPDTEAF
>TRBD2|TRBJ2-7|TRBV4-1
ASSPRDYAYEQY
>-|TRBJ2-1|TRBV7-2
ASSLAPGGGVNEQF
>TRBD2|TRBJ2-3|TRBV5-4
ASAASGALTDTQY
>-|TRBJ1-1|TRBV7-2
ASSSRVNTEAF
>-|TRBJ1-1|TRBV28
ASGGLYTEAF
>TRBD1|TRBJ1-2|TRBV7-2
ASSSRPTQIGTAYGYT
>-|TRBJ2-1|TRBV19
ASSISAASNEQF
>-|TRBJ1-2|TRBV28
ASQGSLDGYT
>-|TRBJ1-5|TRBV18
ASSRTGDSNQPQH
>-|TRBJ1-2|TRBV4-1
ASSQVSGQRANYGYT
>-|TRBJ2-6|TRBV3-1/TRBV3-2
ASSQAAGANVLT
>TRBD1|TRBJ1-2|TRBV19
ASSSPPGQGRYGYT
>TRBD1|TRBJ1-2|TRBV28
ASRAQGQGTYGYT
>-|TRBJ2-2|TRBV7-9
ASTFIQLSNTGELF
>TRBD1|TRBJ1-1|TRBV11-3
ASSATTGTEAF
>-|TRBJ1-2|TRBV3-1/TRBV3-2
ASSQARQSGGYT
>-|TRBJ2-5|TRBV6-2/TRBV6-3
ASSYISGEETQY
>TRBD1|TRBJ1-2|TRBV5-4
ASSFGDRAGGYT
>TRBD1|TRBJ1-1|TRBV27
ASSPTRTGWTEAF
>TRBD2|TRBJ2-1|TRBV4-3
ASSRPLAGGYNEQF